This T cell receptor (beta chain) was retrieved from a study of cytomegalovirus exposure and HLA in healthy donors. The study's findings and limits: Roughly uniform depth of sequencing across donors was assumed in presence/absence analyses. In an earlier analysis, productive rearrangement rates for most beta V segments clustered near 87% or 30%.

This PCR relied on a set of 60 Vbeta primers and 13 Jbeta primers. Study processing details: Later work found 65 million to 85 million unique TCR beta chains, with roughly 11 million shared. TCRdb keeps only in-frame clones here, not all; method: immunoSEQ multiplex PCR. V, J and clone size are taken as reported in that table, and D and trimming were inferred from the DNA itself. The table gives under 200,000 clones; the top ten clones make up approximately 0.82% of it. Nominal health characterized the donors when sampled, though unrecorded immune exposures were likely. Germline V gene data show CDR1 as LNHDA and CDR2 as SQIVND (reference sequence). V dropped 3 bases and J dropped 5 bases, with 12 bases sitting between them. The CDR3 sequence is 14 residues long. About this clone: Its antigen remains unknown.

The specimen sequenced was PBMCs. The chain is built from TRBV19 and TRBJ2-3; D not resolved. The sequence was collected from a woman aged 18-29 years in good health and CMV-seropositive. CDR3 sequence: CASSIPQARDTQYF. DNA of the CDR3: TGTGCCAGTAGTATCCCTCAGGCCAGAGATACGCAGTATTTT.